The rows below give T cell receptor beta chains drawn from one sample of a study of beta chain features in type 1 diabetes. Profiled with immunoSEQ multiplex PCR; TCRdb holds only in-frame clones, not every one. The sample consists of about 150,000 clones, over 8.5% of them appearing once. Sequenced material: central memory CD4+ T cells from blood. The receptors come from a man aged 18 to 29 in good health. CDR3s include the opening cysteine and the closing phenylalanine or tryptophan. Fields, in order: clone size, J gene, D gene, V gene, CDR3 protein, CDR3 DNA. D genes are given only for firm matches. Expanded clones get a size class; other rows say once, few or many, or leave the size out.

size: -; J: TRBJ1-1; D: -; V: TRBV6-1; CDR3: CASSDRRNTEAFF; DNA: TGTGCCAGCAGTGACAGGCGGAACACTGAAGCTTTCTTT
size: few; J: TRBJ2-7; D: TRBD1; V: TRBV7-9; CDR3: CASSRLRDRSSYEQYF; DNA: TGTGCCAGCAGCCGCCTCCGGGACAGGAGCTCCTACGAGCAGTACTTC
size: few; J: TRBJ2-1; D: TRBD2; V: TRBV5-4; CDR3: CASSPGGGVSYNEQFF; DNA: TGTGCCAGCAGCCCTGGCGGGGGGGTCTCCTACAATGAGCAGTTCTTC
size: -; J: TRBJ2-5; D: -; V: TRBV5-1; CDR3: CASSFFDRQETQYF; DNA: TGCGCCAGCAGTTTCTTTGACAGACAAGAGACCCAGTACTTC
size: few; J: TRBJ2-5; D: TRBD2; V: TRBV10-3; CDR3: CATRGTSGRGETQYF; DNA: TGTGCCACCAGAGGGACTAGCGGGAGGGGTGAGACCCAGTACTTC
size: -; J: TRBJ2-3; D: -; V: TRBV4-3; CDR3: CASSQDGYRKGTDTQYF; DNA: TGCGCCAGCAGCCAAGATGGCTATCGGAAAGGCACAGATACGCAGTATTTT
size: -; J: TRBJ2-7; D: -; V: TRBV29-1; CDR3: CSVGGLGEQYF; DNA: TGCAGCGTTGGAGGATTAGGCGAGCAGTACTTC
size: -; J: TRBJ2-7; D: TRBD1; V: TRBV4-1; CDR3: CASSQVGQGAGEQYF; DNA: TGCGCCAGCAGCCAAGTCGGGCAGGGGGCGGGCGAGCAGTACTTC
size: few; J: TRBJ1-5; D: -; V: TRBV16; CDR3: CASSPRGDSNQPQHF; DNA: TGTGCCAGCAGCCCCCGGGGGGATAGCAATCAGCCCCAGCATTTT
size: -; J: TRBJ2-3; D: TRBD2; V: TRBV19; CDR3: CASRQTSGRADTQYF; DNA: TGTGCCAGTAGACAGACTAGCGGGAGAGCAGATACGCAGTATTTT
size: -; J: TRBJ2-3; D: TRBD2; V: TRBV9; CDR3: CASSLSGSGATDTQYF; DNA: TGTGCCAGCAGCCTCAGCGGGAGTGGCGCCACAGATACGCAGTATTTT
size: -; J: TRBJ1-2; D: -; V: TRBV28; CDR3: CASSLGRGYGYTF; DNA: TGTGCCAGCAGTTTAGGCAGGGGCTATGGCTACACCTTC
size: few; J: TRBJ2-1; D: TRBD1; V: TRBV7-9; CDR3: CASSTRQGAFEQFF; DNA: TGTGCCAGCAGCACCCGACAGGGGGCATTTGAGCAGTTCTTC
size: few; J: TRBJ1-1; D: -; V: TRBV21-1; CDR3: CASISLCRTEAFF; DNA: TGTGCCAGCATCAGTCTGTGTCGCACTGAAGCTTTCTTT
size: few; J: TRBJ2-2; D: -; V: TRBV29-1; CDR3: CSVVDRGRANTGELFF; DNA: TGCAGCGTTGTAGACCGGGGGCGGGCGAACACCGGGGAGCTGTTTTTT
size: -; J: TRBJ2-7; D: TRBD2; V: TRBV7-2; CDR3: CASSSRGLAYYEQYF; DNA: TGTGCCAGCAGTTCCCGGGGACTAGCGTACTACGAGCAGTACTTC
size: many; J: TRBJ1-4; D: -; V: TRBV2; CDR3: CASRARVGEKLFF; DNA: TGTGCCAGCAGGGCCCGGGTGGGTGAAAAACTGTTTTTT
size: many; J: TRBJ2-7; D: -; V: TRBV6-5; CDR3: CASSYSRGATGEQYF; DNA: TGTGCCAGCAGTTACTCGAGGGGAGCCACGGGGGAGCAGTACTTC
size: few; J: TRBJ1-2; D: -; V: TRBV29-1; CDR3: CSVEGTGKGYTF; DNA: TGCAGCGTTGAAGGTACGGGGAAAGGCTACACCTTC
size: few; J: TRBJ2-3; D: TRBD2; V: TRBV9; CDR3: CASSVGGLAGRDTQYF; DNA: TGTGCCAGCAGCGTAGGAGGACTAGCGGGGAGGGATACGCAGTATTTT
size: few; J: TRBJ2-5; D: TRBD1; V: TRBV7-6; CDR3: CASSQGQGREETQYF; DNA: TGTGCCAGCAGCCAGGGACAGGGACGGGAAGAGACCCAGTACTTC
size: few; J: TRBJ2-7; D: TRBD2; V: TRBV4-3; CDR3: CASSRVSGGPSYEQYF; DNA: TGCGCCAGCAGCCGGGTCAGCGGGGGACCGTCCTACGAGCAGTACTTC
size: -; J: TRBJ1-6; D: -; V: TRBV9; CDR3: CASSLFPTGNNSPLHF; DNA: TGTGCCAGCAGCCTATTCCCGACAGGCAATAATTCACCCCTCCACTTT
size: -; J: TRBJ2-1; D: -; V: TRBV29-1; CDR3: CSVEADSYNEQFF; DNA: TGCAGCGTTGAGGCGGACAGCTACAATGAGCAGTTCTTC
size: few; J: TRBJ2-7; D: TRBD2; V: TRBV4-1; CDR3: CASSQAAGTSRSSYEQYF; DNA: TGCGCCAGCAGCCAAGCCGCGGGGACTAGTAGATCCTCCTACGAGCAGTACTTC
size: -; J: TRBJ1-5; D: -; V: TRBV27; CDR3: CASSPGEAYNQPQHF; DNA: TGTGCCAGCAGTCCCGGGGAAGCATACAATCAGCCCCAGCATTTT
size: -; J: TRBJ2-1; D: -; V: TRBV15; CDR3: CATSRDPGASYNEQFF; DNA: TGTGCCACCAGCAGAGATCCGGGAGCCTCCTACAATGAGCAGTTCTTC
size: -; J: TRBJ2-1; D: -; V: TRBV7-2; CDR3: CASSQAGGGSYNEQFF; DNA: TGTGCCAGCAGTCAGGCCGGTGGGGGATCCTACAATGAGCAGTTCTTC
size: -; J: TRBJ2-5; D: TRBD2; V: TRBV5-4; CDR3: CASPSLAGRAGETQYF; DNA: TGTGCCAGCCCATCCCTAGCGGGGCGGGCGGGGGAGACCCAGTACTTC
size: few; J: TRBJ2-7; D: -; V: TRBV6-5; CDR3: CATTEGGNKYEQYF; DNA: TGTGCCACCACTGAGGGAGGCAATAAGTACGAGCAGTACTTC
size: few; J: TRBJ2-1; D: -; V: TRBV7-3; CDR3: CASSPDYSEQFF; DNA: TGTGCCAGCAGCCCGGACTATAGTGAGCAGTTCTTC
size: many; J: TRBJ1-2; D: TRBD1; V: TRBV5-1; CDR3: CASSPDRTYGYTF; DNA: TGCGCCAGCAGCCCGGACAGGACCTATGGCTACACCTTC
size: few; J: TRBJ2-3; D: TRBD1; V: TRBV5-1; CDR3: CASSKGQTNTDTQYF; DNA: TGCGCCAGCAGCAAGGGACAGACGAACACAGATACGCAGTATTTT
size: -; J: TRBJ1-2; D: TRBD1; V: TRBV14; CDR3: CASSPDRGGYTF; DNA: TGTGCCAGCAGCCCCGACAGGGGTGGCTACACCTTC
size: few; J: TRBJ1-1; D: -; V: TRBV28; CDR3: CASVPVLPNTEAFF; DNA: TGTGCCAGCGTTCCGGTTTTGCCGAACACTGAAGCTTTCTTT
size: -; J: TRBJ1-2; D: TRBD1; V: TRBV7-9; CDR3: CASSYDGTGYGYTF; DNA: TGTGCCAGCAGCTATGACGGGACAGGGTATGGCTACACCTTC
size: -; J: TRBJ2-5; D: TRBD1; V: TRBV5-6; CDR3: CASSATGKNQETQYF; DNA: TGTGCCAGCAGCGCGACAGGGAAGAACCAAGAGACCCAGTACTTC
size: few; J: TRBJ2-5; D: TRBD1; V: TRBV6-5; CDR3: CASSRTGGWETQYF; DNA: TGTGCCAGCAGTAGGACAGGGGGCTGGGAGACCCAGTACTTC
size: few; J: TRBJ2-6; D: -; V: TRBV5-1; CDR3: CASSLDAFSSGANVLTF; DNA: TGCGCCAGCAGCTTGGATGCCTTCAGCTCTGGGGCCAACGTCCTGACTTTC
size: -; J: TRBJ1-1; D: -; V: TRBV5-1; CDR3: CASSLLGMNTEAFF; DNA: TGCGCCAGCAGCTTGCTGGGCATGAACACTGAAGCTTTCTTT
size: few; J: TRBJ2-1; D: TRBD2; V: TRBV5-4; CDR3: CASSSGGSSYNEQFF; DNA: TGTGCCAGCAGCTCCGGGGGGAGCTCCTACAATGAGCAGTTCTTC